This T cell receptor (beta chain) appears in the sequencing data of a study of cytomegalovirus exposure and HLA in healthy donors. Study-level background: The study placed over 65% of its 398 genotyped donors in the Caucasian-associated ancestry cluster. Study-level results: Cytomegalovirus association was listed for 150 to 200 TCR beta chains. For cytomegalovirus status, the classifier reportedly gave diagnoses with high specificity and sensitivity.

The CDR3 length is 14 residues. V was clipped by 2 bases and J by 2 bases, with 6 bases between them. The germline V gene encodes CDR1 MNHEY and CDR2 SVGAGI. In the case of this clone: Its antigen is not identified. The sample holds other DNA sequences that translate to the same CDR3.

Both 60 Vbeta primers and 13 Jbeta primers went into the PCR. The repertoire was sequenced with immunoSEQ multiplex PCR; TCRdb's copy has only in-frame clones and lacks some. In the table there are around 150,000 clones, roughly 83% of which are singletons. The source is a human donor in good health. The chain combines TRBV6-5 with TRBJ1-4, with D maybe TRBD1 (5 bases). The sequenced sample was PBMCs. CDR3 residues: CASSYRGTNEKLFF. In nucleotides, the CDR3 is TGTGCCAGCAGTTACCGGGGGACTAATGAAAAACTGTTTTTT.